One T cell receptor beta chain is described in this entry. Antigen unknown. The repertoire was sequenced with immunoSEQ multiplex PCR; TCRdb's copy has only in-frame clones and lacks some. This repertoire includes 35,000 to 45,000 clones. The data stem from a study of T cells in women clearing cervical HPV infection. Overall study: For cases, blood was sampled a median around 150 days after lesion detection, interquartile range roughly 80 to 220 days. Study-level findings and limits: CIN3+ cases had significantly higher TCR richness than controls; evenness did not differ. Richness plus V gene abundances separated cases from controls with AUC 0.8 to 0.85.

The sequenced material came from blood buffy coat. The receptor was isolated from a woman aged 18-70 years with a cervical HPV16 infection that either progressed to CIN3+ or cleared (not recorded which).

The CDR3 loop is CSAILSGQGSYTF. Incomplete CDR3 DNA: TGCAGTGCTATTCTTTCGGGACAGGGAAGC. The rearrangement links TRBV20-1 to TRBJ1-2, with 9 bases aligning to TRBD1. The read ends 3 residues early relative to the CDR3; the germline J gene fills the gap. The CDR3 spans 13 residues. Germline CDR1 reads DFQATT; CDR2 reads SNEGSKA (reference sequence).